This TCR beta chain is drawn from a study of blood T cell repertoires in COVID-19. Germline loops: CDR1 SGHTA, CDR2 FQGNSA. The CDR3 covers 15 residues. Trimming shortened V by 3 bases and J by 4 bases, and 13 bases separated the two germline ends. Repertoires were generated with immunoSEQ multiplex PCR, while TCRdb's copy carries only in-frame clones and drops some. The repertoire has 150,000 or so clones, approximately 80% of them found once; the top ten carry over 10%. Sequencing was done on a sample of peripheral blood. The sequence derives from a woman aged 60 to 75 with COVID-19, enrolled during active disease. J is TRBJ1-5 and V is TRBV7-2; D perhaps matches TRBD1 (6 bases). Written as DNA, the CDR3 is TGTGCCAGCAGCTTCTTACAGGGATTGAATCAGCCCCAGCATTTT. Protein product: CASSFLQGLNQPQHF.